What follows describes a single TCR beta chain. Its antigen is not known. V shed 2 bases and J shed 7 bases, with 18 bases lying between them. There are 16 residues in the CDR3. CDR1 and CDR2 from the germline V gene are LNHDA and SQIVND (reference sequence). Assembly of TCR beta libraries relied on iRepertoire HTBI primers together with Arm-PCR of CDR3 regions. In the original processing: Across all samples, just over 60 TRBV segments and 15 or so TRBJ segments were identified. TCRdb redid the calling of the multiplex PCR reads with MiXCR, one entry per CDR3 protein. The V and J calls were not made by the authors but by TCRdb's processing. The sample lists about 470,000 distinct CDR3 sequences; 15% were seen once. This sample is drawn from a study of regulatory T cells in long-lasting Graves disease. The time point here: newly diagnosed GD, antithyroid drugs for less than 3 months. With RNA extracted from PBMCs as input, the TCR library was made.

The study's findings and limits: Segments TRBV28, TRBJ1-2 and TRBJ2-5 showed preferential usage in persistent disease. More public clonotypes were shared by persistent patients (about 3,000) than by new patients (roughly 930).

These data are also associated with another study on T cells in Graves' hyperthyroidism and ophthalmopathy. That publication notes: The study defined stable Graves' hyperthyroidism as no ophthalmopathy progression within 18 months.

The sample in question was peripheral blood mononuclear cells (PBMCs), obtained at new diagnosis, from a patient treated with antithyroid drugs. The receptor was derived from a woman aged 25 to 39 with Graves disease. The chain couples TRBV19 to TRBJ1-5, with D perhaps matching TRBD1 (5 bases). The CDR3 DNA sequence: TGTGCCAGTAGTATACAGGGATCAGCTTACATACAGCCCCAGCATTTT. It is translated as CASSIQGSAYIQPQHF.